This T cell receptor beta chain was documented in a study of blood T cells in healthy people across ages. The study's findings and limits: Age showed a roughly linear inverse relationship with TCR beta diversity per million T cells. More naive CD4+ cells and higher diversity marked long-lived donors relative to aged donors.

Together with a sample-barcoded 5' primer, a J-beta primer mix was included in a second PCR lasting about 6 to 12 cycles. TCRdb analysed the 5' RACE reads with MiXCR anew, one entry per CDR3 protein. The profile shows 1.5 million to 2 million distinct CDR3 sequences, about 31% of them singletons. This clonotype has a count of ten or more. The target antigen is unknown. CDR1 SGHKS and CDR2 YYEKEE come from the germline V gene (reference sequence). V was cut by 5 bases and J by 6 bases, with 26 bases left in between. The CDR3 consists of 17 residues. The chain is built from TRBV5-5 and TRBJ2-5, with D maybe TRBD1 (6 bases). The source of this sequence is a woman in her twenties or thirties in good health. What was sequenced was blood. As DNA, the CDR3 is TGTGCCAGCAGTACTGCGCCTTGGGGGCGGACTTGGAAGACCCAGTACTTC. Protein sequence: CASSTAPWGRTWKTQYF.